This T cell receptor (beta chain) was sequenced for a study of cytomegalovirus exposure and HLA in healthy donors (dated by TCRdb to the late 2010s). For the study in its entirety: An earlier analysis of roughly 500 of the donors reported more than 250 Gb of sequence data and about 100 million unique TCR beta sequences from 150 million to 200 million T cells. The T cell repertoires of some 700 subjects were profiled by immunosequencing and related to cytomegalovirus serostatus. The number of donors typed differed by locus, with roughly 629-640 for A, B, C, DRB1 and DQB1, around 500 for DQA1, 600 to 610 for DPA1, and over 400 for DPB1. Class I and class II HLA loci were covered by the typing at four-digit resolution. A later analysis re-analyzed previously published TCR beta repertoires from roughly 630 donors and added high-resolution HLA genotyping to study TCR occurrence patterns. Of the 398 genotyped donors, 70% to 90% were placed in the genetic ancestry cluster associated with self-reported Caucasian donors. About five DR-DQ haplotypes were handled as single units for association and clustering because linkage in the cohort was strong. Donor age, sex, ethnicity and CMV serostatus were collected together with the repertoire data. In addition to the first cohort of 666 subjects, a separate validation cohort of 120 different subjects was used. Roughly 300 gigabases of sequencing data and tens of millions of unique TCR sequences were included in an early release covering about 700 HLA-typed donors. To predict cytomegalovirus infection status, the study combined high-throughput TCR immunosequencing, statistical association of individual TCRs with disease status, and machine learning. Every discovery cohort repertoire had been produced on one sequencing platform. The aim of the study was to test whether cataloging public T cell receptors could identify signatures of past pathogen exposure. Rather than drawing on any new phenotypic data, the later analysis identified candidate immune exposures from TCR beta sequences and the way those sequences occurred across donors. In an earlier analysis of 550 to 700 of the donors, high-throughput TCR beta sequencing was used to judge whether each TCR beta V gene segment behaved as functional or pseudogenic. Across 300 to 500 genotyped donors of the cohort, an average of approximately 200,000 unique TCR beta nucleotide sequences per donor were sequenced, and 15% to 20% of those sequences were non-productive. Genome-wide SNP genotypes for about 65% of the 666 donors were used in a later genetic analysis, which treated that subset as a discovery cohort.

Overall results and qualifications from the work: This cohort had only TCR beta chains sequenced, and the lack of alpha or paired-chain data limited which features could be detected. Several of the top co-occurrence clusters appeared to be linked to parvovirus B19, influenza, CMV and Epstein-Barr virus, according to a later analysis. Correlated functional status among segregating V segments might be attributable to linkage disequilibrium, but an unknown experimental factor could not be ruled out. The earlier analysis of approximately 560 of the donors excluded approximately 15 rarely observed V segments, including chromosome 9 orphons, because counts were too low. The 87-base-pair reads could not distinguish some IMGT-functional V segments, including TRBV6-2 and TRBV6-3, so those segments were excluded. It was suggested by the authors that the approach could potentially be generalized to other disease states and immunological phenotypes. A later genetic analysis associated a missense DCLRE1C variant with V-gene and J-gene trimming of TCR beta chains, and an independent cohort replicated the association. In an earlier analysis of 587 of the donors, most TCR beta V segments appeared in productive rearrangements about 90% or about 30% of the time, broadly matching IMGT annotations. A later analysis found that HLA-associated TCR beta chains were more clonally expanded and had lower generation probabilities than equally common non-associated chains. Because HLA typing was missing for some donors at each locus, association tests included only the typed subset. When HLA alleles, especially DR and DQ, strongly co-occurred, TCR associations were difficult to assign to individual alleles. The classifier was reported to diagnose cytomegalovirus status with high specificity and sensitivity in both the original cohort and the validation cohort. A later analysis associated approximately 17,000 TCR beta sequences with specific HLA alleles at a false discovery rate of 0.05. In a later analysis, TCR association rates were found to vary across HLA loci, with the most associated TCRs seen for DRB1 alleles and the fewest for HLA-C alleles. Most TCR sequences were seen in very few donors, while some public TCRs were found in many individuals. Immune exposure information for the cohort was limited to CMV serostatus. In vitro tests confirmed that a few of the cytomegalovirus-associated TCR beta chains recognize cytomegalovirus antigens. Presence/absence analyses assumed roughly uniform sequencing depth across donors, an assumption that may not hold. In a later genetic analysis, fewer N-insertions in productive TCRs were reported among donors in an Asian-associated ancestry cluster than the 666-donor mean. The study listed 150 to 200 TCR beta chains as associated with cytomegalovirus. The sequencing pipeline was judged likely to have produced a cluster of highly shared sequence variants as a technical artifact. According to a later analysis, most CMV-associated TCR beta chains appeared to be HLA-restricted, and the HLA associations seemed to be driven largely by CMV exposure. A further reported finding was that TCR beta sequences accurately predicted the HLA-A and HLA-B alleles for most subjects in the first cohort.

CDR1 and CDR2 were assigned from the germline V gene (reference sequence) as SEHNR and FQNEAQ. Taken from cysteine to phenylalanine, the CDR3 has 16 residues. Kept here is only the CDR3 DNA, which spans 48 bases and is read in frame from base 1. Trimming takes 4 bases off V and 2 bases off J; junction bases not matched to a gene: 9. Libraries came from the immunoSEQ multiplex PCR assay. A mixture of 60 forward primers for TCR Vbeta segments and 13 reverse primers for TCR Jbeta segments was used in the multiplex PCR. The CDR3 region of rearranged TCR beta genes was amplified from genomic DNA with a multiplex PCR assay. On the Illumina HiSeq System, the amplified TCR beta libraries were sequenced as 87-base-pair reads. The authors' pipeline ran thus. A later analysis counted some 80 million unique TCR beta chains across the 670 or so repertoires, and some 11 million of these chains were shared by at least two donors. Raw reads were error-corrected and collapsed into unique sequences with a nearest-neighbor algorithm that merged closely related sequences to remove PCR and sequencing errors. CDR3 sequences were aligned to IMGT reference sequences to assign V, D and J gene segments. For a sequence to be retained, a match of at least six nucleotides to both a V gene segment and a J gene segment was required. A rearrangement counted as productive if the CDR3 had no stop codons and remained in frame with V and J, and every other rearrangement counted as non-productive. Following IMGT convention, CDR3 was defined as the stretch from the second conserved V-encoded cysteine up to the conserved J-encoded phenylalanine. The earlier analysis of some 550 of the donors excluded any sequence lacking an unambiguous match to a single V gene segment. An earlier analysis of around 600 of the donors classified V segments as functional when productive rearrangements were above 56.7% and as segregating when the standard deviation between donors was above 5%. To diagnose cytomegalovirus status from the catalog of TCR beta chain sequences, a statistical classification framework was built. A later analysis assigned V and J genes by comparing TCR nucleotide sequences with IMGT/GENE-DB human TR gene sequences. Using the TCRdist pipeline, a later analysis assigned CDR3 sequences along with most-parsimonious VDJ recombination scenarios. A later analysis defined each TCR beta chain by its CDR3 amino acid sequence plus V-gene family, and excluded reads lacking a unique V-gene family. In a later analysis, 550 to 650 highly shared, low-generation-probability nucleotide sequences were removed to address suspected cross-contamination and a sequencing artifact. In a later analysis, a clonal expansion index for each public chain was calculated from normalized within-repertoire ranks of inferred template counts. In a later analysis, generation probabilities were computed with a VDJ recombination model fitted to out-of-frame rearrangements, and the resulting probabilities were checked against IGoR. In a later analysis, TCR-TCR, TCR-HLA and TCR-CMV co-occurrence was scored with hypergeometric tests, and a repertoire-size bias correction was applied to TCR pairs. To estimate false discovery rates, a later analysis permuted the HLA or CMV assignments 20 times. In a later analysis, co-occurring TCRs were grouped using DBSCAN, and TCRdist sequence similarity was added for clustering within HLA-allele-positive subsets. Repertoires with fewer than 30,000 or more than 120,000 public chains, plus five repertoires with anomalous nucleotide sharing, were excluded from co-occurrence clustering. TCRdb re-hosts the immuneACCESS table, in-frame sequences only. Its copies lack some clones; in the studies checked, an unresolved V gene accounts for under half of them, and the cause for the rest is not known. V, J and clone size are taken as reported in that table, and D and trimming were inferred from the DNA itself. This sample is represented by about 120,000 clones; more than 65% of them were singletons. 3.7% of the sample is held by the ten biggest clonotypes.

In total, 630 or so healthy bone marrow donors made up the cohort. All cohort members were sampled while nominally healthy, although unrecorded immune exposures were likely present. CMV serostatus was recorded as positive for almost 300 and negative for about 50% of the roughly 670 cohort members, whereas no CMV serostatus was recorded for the donor in question. Every donor gave a peripheral blood sample, and the peripheral blood mononuclear cells from that sample were used for TCR beta sequencing. Genomic DNA was extracted from the blood cell samples with the Qiagen DNeasy Blood Extraction Kit. This clone was found a few times. The antigen it binds to is not known. Base qualities are not provided; no much larger clone lies one nucleotide away.

This TCR was sampled from a human donor in good health. Source material: PBMCs. The sequence links TRBV7-9 to TRBJ2-5; 8 bases in the middle match TRBD1. The nucleotide sequence is given as TGTGCCAGCAGCTACACAGGGGGAGTAGGACAAGAGACCCAGTACTTC. Its protein reads: CASSYTGGVGQETQYF.